These T cell receptor beta chains were read from a single sample in a study of blood T cell repertoires in COVID-19. Measured with immunoSEQ multiplex PCR; TCRdb has only the in-frame clones, and not every one. The table shows approximately 180,000 clones, with more than 70% occurring only once. The sequenced sample was peripheral blood. All receptors come from a person between 70 and 80 years old with COVID-19, enrolled during active disease. Both conserved end residues are part of each CDR3. A D gene is named only where the DNA matches it firmly. Where a row states a size, it is once, few, many or the class of an expanded clone; other rows omit it.

d_call,clone_size,j_call,v_call,cdr3_nt,cdr3_aa
.,few,TRBJ1-2,TRBV10-3,TGTGCCACGAGCTTCGGACAGAACTATGGCTACACCTTC,CATSFGQNYGYTF
TRBD2,.,TRBJ2-3,TRBV4-2,TGTGCCAGCAGCCGTGAGCGGGATCCCACAGATACGCAGTATTTT,CASSRERDPTDTQYF
.,.,TRBJ1-6,TRBV5-6,TGTGCCAGCAGCTTGGGATCCAGTGGTTTCATTTCACCCCTCCACTTT,CASSLGSSGFISPLHF
.,.,TRBJ2-7,TRBV27,TGTGCCTCAAGCATCCCCGGGGGTTTCTACGAGCAGTACTTC,CASSIPGGFYEQYF
TRBD2,.,TRBJ2-4,TRBV9,TGTGCCAGCAGCCAAACTAGCGGGAGGGAGTTAGCCAAAAACATTCAGTACTTC,CASSQTSGRELAKNIQYF
TRBD1,.,TRBJ2-7,TRBV5-1,TGCGCCAGCAGATTGGACAGGGGGGCTTACGAGCAGTACTTC,CASRLDRGAYEQYF
.,.,TRBJ2-7,TRBV7-2,TGTGCCAGCAGCGCCAAAATAGGGGGAGTAGGCGAGCAGTACTTC,CASSAKIGGVGEQYF
.,once,TRBJ1-2,TRBV19,TGTGCCAGTAGTCCGGGGGCTAACTATGGCTACACCTTC,CASSPGANYGYTF
.,.,TRBJ2-3,TRBV16,TGTGCCAGCAGCCAATTGGTGGCAACCGATACGCAGTATTTT,CASSQLVATDTQYF
.,.,TRBJ2-1,TRBV7-8,TGTGCCAGCAGCCCTCCTCTAGCTGTGAGCTCCTACAATGAGCAGTTCTTC,CASSPPLAVSSYNEQFF
.,few,TRBJ1-4,TRBV27,TGTGCCAGCAGTCCGCAGGTTAATGAAAAACTGTTTTTT,CASSPQVNEKLFF
TRBD2,.,TRBJ2-3,TRBV5-1,TGCGCCAGCAGCTTGGCCTTACGTCTAGCGGGAGGCACAGATACGCAGTATTTT,CASSLALRLAGGTDTQYF
.,.,TRBJ2-1,TRBV5-1,TGCGCCAGCAGCTTAGGGGTTGGGAACTACAATGAGCAGTTCTTC,CASSLGVGNYNEQFF
TRBD2,.,TRBJ2-7,TRBV10-3,TGTGCCATCAGTGACCCGACTAGCGGGGGGCCGCGTTTTTCCGGCGAGCAGTACTTC,CAISDPTSGGPRFSGEQYF
.,.,TRBJ2-2,TRBV7-3,TGTGCCAGCAGCCCGTTCCCCTGGGCGCGTAACACCGGGGAGCTGTTTTTT,CASSPFPWARNTGELFF